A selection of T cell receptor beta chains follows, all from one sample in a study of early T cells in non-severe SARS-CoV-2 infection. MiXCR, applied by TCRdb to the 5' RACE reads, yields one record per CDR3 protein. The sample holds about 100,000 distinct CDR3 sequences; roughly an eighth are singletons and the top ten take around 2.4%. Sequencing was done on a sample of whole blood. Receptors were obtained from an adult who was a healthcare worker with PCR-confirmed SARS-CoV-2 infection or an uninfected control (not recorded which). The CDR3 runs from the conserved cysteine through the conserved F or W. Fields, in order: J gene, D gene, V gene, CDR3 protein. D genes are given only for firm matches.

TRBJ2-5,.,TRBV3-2,CASSPKGGQTQETQYF
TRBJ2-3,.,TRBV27,CASSVGRGSTDTQYF
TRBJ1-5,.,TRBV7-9,CASSLEDVNQPQHF
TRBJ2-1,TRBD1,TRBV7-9,CASSLRGTGAYNEQFF
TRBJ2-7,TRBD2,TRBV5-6,CASSLYSGGAYEQYF
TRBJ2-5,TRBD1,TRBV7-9,CASSSYRPQGVETQYF
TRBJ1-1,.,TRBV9,CASSVAPRGHTEAFF
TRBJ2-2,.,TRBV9,CASSVGGDTGELFF
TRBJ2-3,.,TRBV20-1,CSASTADTQYF
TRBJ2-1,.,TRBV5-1,CASRRERVLHNEQFF
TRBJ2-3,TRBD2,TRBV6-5,CASTSVASGGRADTQYF
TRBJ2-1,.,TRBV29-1,CSVSNGSSYNEQFF
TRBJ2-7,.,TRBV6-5,CASSSTGLGEQYF
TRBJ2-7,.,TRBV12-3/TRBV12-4,CASSLKGQLYF
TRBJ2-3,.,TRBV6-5,CASSPGTPDTDTQYF
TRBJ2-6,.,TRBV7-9,CASSLGSRGLGANVLTF
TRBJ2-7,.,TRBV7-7,CASSLFEGLSYEQYF
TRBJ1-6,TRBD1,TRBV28,CASSFRGQGTYNSPLHF
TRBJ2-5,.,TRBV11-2,CASSLTEETQYF
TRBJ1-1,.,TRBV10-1,CASSESSAGEAFF
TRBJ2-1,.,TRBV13,CASSLGLEGKFF
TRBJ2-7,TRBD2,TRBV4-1,CASSLPGGTSSYEQYF
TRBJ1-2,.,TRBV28,CASSPPRQSYYGYTF
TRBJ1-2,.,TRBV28,CASTGAERKYYGYTF
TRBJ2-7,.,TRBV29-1,CSVSPTPAYEQYF
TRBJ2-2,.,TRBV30,CAWRLAGELFF
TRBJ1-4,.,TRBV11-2,CASSLRDLRTVATNEKLFF
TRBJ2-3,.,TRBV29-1,CSVRWLITDTQYF
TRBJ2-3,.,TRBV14,CASSQGYNRRALTDTQYF
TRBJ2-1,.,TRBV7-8,CATSLWGETQFF
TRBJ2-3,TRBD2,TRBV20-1,CSAGARGGTDTQYF
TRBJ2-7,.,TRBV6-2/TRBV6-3,CASSYGGPEYF
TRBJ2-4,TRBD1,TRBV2,CASRLDRGGTKNIQYF
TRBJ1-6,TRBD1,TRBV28,CATSKGTGDSPLHF
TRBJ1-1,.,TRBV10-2,CASRNRGGADTEAFF
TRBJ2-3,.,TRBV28,CASKVPGGPDTQYF
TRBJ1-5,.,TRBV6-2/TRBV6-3,CASSPLPSGGTHQPQHF
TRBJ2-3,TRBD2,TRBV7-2,CASSQRLAESDTQYF
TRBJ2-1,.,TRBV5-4,CASSLSGQPYNEQFF
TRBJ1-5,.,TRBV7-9,CASSLGFGGNQPQHF
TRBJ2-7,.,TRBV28,CASSTTPRSSYEQYF
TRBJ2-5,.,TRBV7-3,CASSLKPRPDPFGETQYF
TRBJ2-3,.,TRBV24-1,CATSDPTRPDTQYF
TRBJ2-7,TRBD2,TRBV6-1,CASTAGTSGGDLVGQYF
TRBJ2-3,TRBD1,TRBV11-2,CASTPGQRTDTQYF
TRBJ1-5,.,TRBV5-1,CASSSLGGQPQHF
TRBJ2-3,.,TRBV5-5,CASSLGTVQSTDTQYF
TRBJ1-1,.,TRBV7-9,CASSLGRGEAFF
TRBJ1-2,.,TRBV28,CASSRRFSYGYTF
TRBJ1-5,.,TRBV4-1,CASSQDQGLPNQPQHF
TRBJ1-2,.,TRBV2,CASRSNGYTF
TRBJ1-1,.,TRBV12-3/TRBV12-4,CASSLDWGGFNTEAFF
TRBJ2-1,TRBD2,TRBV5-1,CASSLAGLAGPSYNEQFF
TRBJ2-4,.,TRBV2,CASSSRGGTSNIQYF
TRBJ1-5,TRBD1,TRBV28,CASRAGRGNQPQHF
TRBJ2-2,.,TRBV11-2,CASRHTGTGELFF
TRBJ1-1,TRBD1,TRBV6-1,CASTATGGFTEAFF
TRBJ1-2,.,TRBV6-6,CASTGGPGPYGYTF